A selection of T cell receptor beta chains follows, all from one sample in a study of control samples from healthy donors and cancer patients. The assay was immunoSEQ multiplex PCR, and TCRdb's table has in-frame clones only and misses some. Of approximately 72,000 clones listed, over 75% are singletons. Source material: blood. These receptors originate from a man aged 50 to 60 in good health. The CDR3 runs from the conserved cysteine through the conserved F or W. D genes are given only for firm matches. Size is omitted from some rows. Given values are once, few, many or a class for expanded clones.

J gene: TRBJ1-6
clone size: NA
D gene: NA
V gene: TRBV11-3
CDR3 protein: CASSLNSGSPLHF
CDR3 DNA: TGTGCCAGCAGCCTAAACTCGGGGTCACCCCTCCACTTT

J gene: TRBJ2-1
clone size: NA
D gene: TRBD2
V gene: TRBV7-8
CDR3 protein: CASSLDGGAYNEQFF
CDR3 DNA: TGTGCCAGCAGCTTAGACGGGGGGGCATACAATGAGCAGTTCTTC

J gene: TRBJ2-3
clone size: NA
D gene: NA
V gene: TRBV18
CDR3 protein: CASSPPTERWGAQYF
CDR3 DNA: TGTGCCAGCTCACCACCAACGGAGCGGTGGGGAGCGCAGTATTTT

J gene: TRBJ2-3
clone size: NA
D gene: NA
V gene: TRBV6-5
CDR3 protein: CASRPKSTDTQYF
CDR3 DNA: TGTGCCAGCCGACCAAAAAGCACAGATACGCAGTATTTT

J gene: TRBJ2-4
clone size: once
D gene: TRBD1
V gene: TRBV30
CDR3 protein: CAWSRDRGLVNIQYF
CDR3 DNA: TGTGCCTGGAGTAGGGACAGGGGGCTGGTAAACATTCAGTACTTC

J gene: TRBJ1-2
clone size: NA
D gene: TRBD1
V gene: TRBV19
CDR3 protein: CASSNGQGDYGYTF
CDR3 DNA: TGTGCCAGTAGTAACGGACAGGGGGACTATGGCTACACCTTC

J gene: TRBJ1-5
clone size: NA
D gene: TRBD1
V gene: TRBV7-6
CDR3 protein: CASSGRQGVNQPQHF
CDR3 DNA: TGTGCCAGCAGCGGGCGACAGGGGGTTAATCAGCCCCAGCATTTT

J gene: TRBJ2-3
clone size: few
D gene: NA
V gene: TRBV21-1
CDR3 protein: CASTRDRGEDTQYF
CDR3 DNA: TGTGCCAGCACCCGGGACAGGGGAGAGGATACGCAGTATTTT

J gene: TRBJ1-1
clone size: NA
D gene: NA
V gene: TRBV2
CDR3 protein: CASSESPGRQGTEAFF
CDR3 DNA: TGTGCCAGCAGTGAGTCTCCGGGACGGCAGGGGACTGAAGCTTTCTTT

J gene: TRBJ1-3
clone size: NA
D gene: NA
V gene: TRBV19
CDR3 protein: CASHEWGYSGNTIYF
CDR3 DNA: TGTGCCAGCCACGAGTGGGGGTACTCTGGAAACACCATATATTTT

J gene: TRBJ1-5
clone size: NA
D gene: NA
V gene: TRBV2
CDR3 protein: CASSEFPREDQPQHF
CDR3 DNA: TGTGCCAGCAGTGAATTCCCCAGGGAAGATCAGCCCCAGCATTTT

J gene: TRBJ1-2
clone size: NA
D gene: TRBD1
V gene: TRBV14
CDR3 protein: CASSQFTRELERQGEGSTYGYTF
CDR3 DNA: TGTGCCAGCAGCCAGTTTACCCGAGAGTTGGAGCGACAGGGGGAAGGATCTACTTATGGCTACACCTTC

J gene: TRBJ2-2
clone size: NA
D gene: TRBD2
V gene: TRBV4-1
CDR3 protein: CASSQGLAGPGELFF
CDR3 DNA: TGCGCCAGCAGCCAAGGCCTAGCGGGACCCGGGGAGCTGTTTTTT

J gene: TRBJ1-2
clone size: once
D gene: NA
V gene: TRBV7-8
CDR3 protein: CASSLGVGAYGYTF
CDR3 DNA: TGTGCCAGCAGCTTAGGGGTGGGGGCCTATGGCTACACCTTC

J gene: TRBJ2-7
clone size: few
D gene: TRBD2
V gene: TRBV10-3
CDR3 protein: CAISATSGDYEQYF
CDR3 DNA: TGTGCCATCAGCGCCACTAGCGGGGACTACGAGCAGTACTTC

J gene: TRBJ2-5
clone size: NA
D gene: NA
V gene: TRBV27
CDR3 protein: CASSPQTEETQYF
CDR3 DNA: TGTGCCAGCAGTCCGCAGACAGAAGAGACCCAGTACTTC

J gene: TRBJ2-3
clone size: NA
D gene: NA
V gene: TRBV6-6
CDR3 protein: CASSPRNTQYF
CDR3 DNA: TGTGCCAGCAGCCCTAGGAATACGCAGTATTTT

J gene: TRBJ1-5
clone size: NA
D gene: NA
V gene: TRBV30
CDR3 protein: CAWSVHGGPNQPQHF
CDR3 DNA: TGTGCCTGGAGTGTACACGGGGGCCCCAATCAGCCCCAGCATTTT

J gene: TRBJ1-6
clone size: NA
D gene: NA
V gene: TRBV10-3
CDR3 protein: CAISDRQDLPLHF
CDR3 DNA: TGTGCCATCAGTGACCGACAGGACTTACCCCTCCACTTT

J gene: TRBJ2-7
clone size: NA
D gene: NA
V gene: TRBV30
CDR3 protein: CAWSVGGEVPEQYF
CDR3 DNA: TGTGCCTGGAGTGTAGGAGGGGAGGTACCCGAGCAGTACTTC

J gene: TRBJ1-2
clone size: NA
D gene: TRBD1
V gene: TRBV14
CDR3 protein: CASSRLGDRGDYGYTF
CDR3 DNA: TGTGCCAGCAGCCGGTTAGGGGACAGGGGGGACTATGGCTACACCTTC

J gene: TRBJ2-2
clone size: once
D gene: TRBD1
V gene: TRBV5-1
CDR3 protein: CASSLDGTGFFGELFF
CDR3 DNA: TGCGCCAGCAGCTTGGATGGGACAGGGTTTTTCGGGGAGCTGTTTTTT

J gene: TRBJ1-1
clone size: NA
D gene: NA
V gene: TRBV6-4
CDR3 protein: CASSVALNTEAFF
CDR3 DNA: TGTGCCAGCAGTGTGGCTTTGAACACTGAAGCTTTCTTT

J gene: TRBJ2-6
clone size: once
D gene: NA
V gene: TRBV11-1
CDR3 protein: CASSLDWGTGANVLTF
CDR3 DNA: TGTGCCAGCAGCTTAGATTGGGGAACCGGGGCCAACGTCCTGACTTTC

J gene: TRBJ1-2
clone size: NA
D gene: TRBD1
V gene: TRBV3-1/TRBV3-2
CDR3 protein: CASSQRGQSSNYGYTF
CDR3 DNA: TGTGCCAGCAGCCAACGGGGACAGTCCTCGAACTATGGCTACACCTTC

J gene: TRBJ2-6
clone size: NA
D gene: NA
V gene: TRBV30
CDR3 protein: CAWRLWRAGANVLTF
CDR3 DNA: TGTGCCTGGAGACTTTGGAGGGCTGGGGCCAACGTCCTGACTTTC

J gene: TRBJ2-1
clone size: NA
D gene: NA
V gene: TRBV27
CDR3 protein: CASSLDSSFYNEQFF
CDR3 DNA: TGTGCCAGCAGTTTGGACTCTAGCTTCTACAATGAGCAGTTCTTC

J gene: TRBJ2-1
clone size: NA
D gene: NA
V gene: TRBV5-4
CDR3 protein: CASSPSGSSYNEQFF
CDR3 DNA: TGTGCCAGCAGCCCCTCGGGGAGTTCCTACAATGAGCAGTTCTTC

J gene: TRBJ2-1
clone size: NA
D gene: TRBD2
V gene: TRBV5-1
CDR3 protein: CASSSRLAGALTYNEQFF
CDR3 DNA: TGCGCCAGCAGCTCCCGACTAGCGGGGGCCCTAACCTACAATGAGCAGTTCTTC